This T cell receptor (beta chain) came from a study of cytomegalovirus exposure and HLA in healthy donors. For the study at large: Drawn from HLA-typed donors, tens of millions of unique TCRs were held in an early data release. Study-wide points: A few of the chains that were CMV-associated were confirmed in vitro to be specific for CMV antigens. A later analysis linked a missense variant in DCLRE1C to the trimming of TCR beta V and J genes.

The table lists this clone with a count of one. Its specificity is not known. 60 Vbeta and 13 Jbeta primers were used in PCR. Produced via immunoSEQ multiplex PCR; TCRdb's table is partial and in-frame only. The sample holds about 130,000 clones; roughly 70% are singletons and the top ten take 4.3%. This CDR3 is 19 amino acids long. Germline lookup yields CDR1 LGHNA and CDR2 YNFKEQ. Trimming took 3 bases from V and 0 from J; bases not matched to a gene: 14. The TCR comes from a man aged 18 to 29 in good health and CMV-seropositive. The sequencing input was PBMCs. The rearrangement joins TRBV4-2 to TRBJ2-3; 8 bases match TRBD2. CDR3 sequence (DNA): TGTGCCAGCAGCCAGACACGGGCTAGCGGGTATACTAGCACAGATACGCAGTATTTT. It translates to CASSQTRASGYTSTDTQYF.